This T cell receptor beta chain is from a study of response to subunit inactivated influenza vaccine. Overall study results and limits: Each seasonal influenza vaccination, the authors suggested, recruits few new T cells.

To note about this clonotype: What it binds is not known.

TCRdb reprocessed the RT-PCR reads with MiXCR, giving one entry per CDR3 protein. The sample consists of hundreds of thousands of distinct CDR3 sequences, 21% of them appearing once. The germline V and J ends were trimmed by 4 bases and 5 bases, with 12 bases remaining between them. CDR1 is KGHSH, CDR2 LQKENI, per germline. The CDR3 consists of 14 residues. This rearrangement joins TRBV18 to TRBJ1-5, with D tentatively TRBD1 (5 bases). Sample: PBMCs from blood, taken 21 months after vaccination. The receptor's source is a man aged 45-69 years who received an inactivated influenza vaccine. The CDR3 reads CASSLQGIDQPQHF. CDR3 DNA: TGTGCCAGCTCACTTCAGGGAATCGATCAGCCCCAGCATTTT.